Each of the 27 T cell receptor beta chains below was sequenced from the same sample in a study of blood T cell repertoires in COVID-19. The assay was immunoSEQ multiplex PCR, and TCRdb's table has in-frame clones only and misses some. The data show some 500,000 clones, less than 90% seen once. The specimen sequenced was peripheral blood. All receptors come from a woman aged 45 to 65 with COVID-19, enrolled during active disease.

V gene TRBV4-1 combines with J gene TRBJ1-6; 10 bases are shared with TRBD1. The trim removed 2 bases at V and 10 bases at J, leaving 17 bases unmatched. This CDR3 comprises 19 residues. CDR1 is MGHRA, CDR2 YSYEKL, per germline. In nucleotides, the CDR3 is TGCGCCAGCAGCCAACATCCCTTTTCAGATCCGGGACAGGGGTCACCCCTCCACTTT. This sequence encodes CASSQHPFSDPGQGSPLHF.

This clone was detected only a few times. The chain links TRBV6-5 to TRBJ1-2; 8 nucleotides agree with TRBD1. The length of the CDR3 is 15 residues. After removal of 6 bases from V and 3 bases from J, the junction contained 9 bases not matched to a gene. Germline V gene sequence: CDR1 MNHEY, CDR2 SVGAGI. The CDR3 protein is CASRAGTGVYYGYTF. The DNA for the CDR3 is TGTGCCAGCAGAGCCGGGACAGGTGTTTACTATGGCTACACCTTC.

This chain connects TRBV21-1 to TRBJ2-7; TRBD2 was called by the table and not checked on the DNA. TRBV21-1 is deemed a pseudogene. This CDR3 has 13 amino acids. In nucleotides, the CDR3 is TGTGCCAGCAGCAATTTTGGAGACTACGAGCAGTACTTC. Its protein is CASSNFGDYEQYF.

V gene TRBV11-2 combines with J gene TRBJ1-1, with 7 bases that match TRBD1. Losses at the gene ends were 3 bases for V and 5 bases for J; bases not matched to a gene: 6. The CDR3 extends over 14 amino acids. The V gene's germline CDR1 is SGHAT and CDR2 FQNNGV. The CDR3 here is CASSFQGVGTEAFF. The CDR3 coding sequence is TGTGCCAGCAGCTTTCAGGGGGTTGGGACTGAAGCTTTCTTT. The full variable domain, in which reference TRBV11-2 and TRBJ1-1 provide the parts outside the CDR3, is EAGVAQSPRYKIIEKRQSVAFWCNPISGHATLYWYQQILGQGPKLLIQFQNNGVVDDSQLPKDRFSAERLKGVDSTLKIQPAKLEDSAVYLCASSFQGVGTEAFFGQGTRLTVV.

The J gene is TRBJ2-1, the V gene TRBV19, with D uncertain. Germline assignment: CDR1 LNHDA and CDR2 SQIVND (reference sequence). CDR3 length: 12 amino acids. Deletions cut 5 bases from V and 7 bases from J, with 9 bases between. CDR3 bases: TGTGCCAGTAGTTTCGCTACGAATGAGCAGTTCTTC. Translation: CASSFATNEQFF.

This chain connects TRBV3-1 (or the pseudogene TRBV3-2) to TRBJ1-1; D is undetermined. The CDR3 contains 15 residues. Germline V lookup: CDR1 LGHDT, CDR2 YNNKEL (reference sequence). The V and J ends lost 4 bases and 4 bases respectively, with 16 bases between them. The CDR3 DNA sequence: TGTGCCAGCAGCCCCCAGGTGGTTTTCGGCACTGAAGCTTTCTTT. It yields the protein CASSPQVVFGTEAFF.

V and J are TRBV28 and TRBJ2-7; tentative D call: TRBD1 (6 bases). Per germline, CDR1 MDHEN and CDR2 SYDVKM. The CDR3 contains 14 residues. Trimming took off 2 bases at V and 2 bases at J, with 10 bases between the two ends. CDR3 nucleotide sequence: TGTGCCAGCAGTTTACAGACAGGACCCTACGAGCAGTACTTC. Amino acid sequence: CASSLQTGPYEQYF.

The gene calls are TRBV24-1 and TRBJ2-3; 8 positions match TRBD2. This CDR3 contains 15 residues. V dropped 3 bases and J dropped 1; count of bases not matched to a gene: 2. The germline CDR1 and CDR2 sequences are KGHDR and SFDVKD. CDR3 nucleotides: TGTGCCACCAGTGATATGCGGGGGGGCACAGATACGCAGTATTTT. Its protein is CATSDMRGGTDTQYF.

This clone is a singleton in its sample. The V and J genes are TRBV5-4 and TRBJ2-7, with 12 bases that match TRBD1. The CDR3 runs to 15 residues. With V trimmed by 3 bases and J by 6 bases, 7 bases remained unmatched. Germline CDR1 reads SGHNT; CDR2 reads YYREEE (reference sequence). CDR3 DNA: TGTGCCAGCAGCTGGGGGGGACAGGGGGCCCTCGAGCAGTACTTC. Its translation is CASSWGGQGALEQYF.

A remark on this clone: Other DNA sequences of this sample code for an identical CDR3. Written as DNA, the CDR3 is TGCAGCGTTGGACCTAGCTCTGGAAACACCATATATTTT. Translation: CSVGPSSGNTIYF. This chain connects TRBV29-1 to TRBJ1-3; D call uncertain. CDR3 length: 13 residues. CDR1 is SQVTM and CDR2 is ANQGSEA in the germline V gene. Deletions cut 4 bases from V and 0 bases from J, with 7 bases between.

The chain employs TRBV20-1 and TRBJ2-7, with 8 bases lining up with TRBD1. The CDR3 has 11 residues. The germline CDR1 and CDR2 sequences are DFQATT and SNEGSKA (reference sequence). V trimming: 7 bases; J trimming: 4 bases; junction bases outside the gene matches: 3. CDR3 protein: CSGQGPYEQYF. The DNA of the CDR3 is TGCAGTGGACAGGGGCCTTACGAGCAGTACTTC.

The gene calls are TRBV12-5 and TRBJ1-6, with TRBD1 as a possible D gene (6 bases). This CDR3 spans 14 amino acids. The V and J ends lost 4 bases and 7 bases respectively, with 11 bases between them. Per the germline V gene, CDR1 is LGHNT and CDR2 is FRNRAP. The CDR3: CASGYRVGNSPLHF. DNA of the CDR3: TGTGCTAGTGGTTACAGGGTAGGCAATTCACCCCTCCACTTT.

The gene calls are TRBV27 and TRBJ1-2; 8 bases fit TRBD1. Losses at the gene ends were 9 bases for V and 6 bases for J; bases not matched to a gene: 9. Looked up from germline, CDR1 is MNHEY and CDR2 is SMNVEV (reference sequence). This CDR3 comprises 13 residues. Here the CDR3 reads CASTDRGRDGYTF. The CDR3 DNA reads TGTGCCAGTACCGACAGGGGCCGGGATGGCTACACCTTC.

The V and J genes are TRBV6-6 and TRBJ1-5; 8 nucleotides line up with TRBD1. The CDR3 is 14 amino acids. The V segment lost 4 bases and the J segment 4 bases; nucleotides outside the gene matches: 3. Per the germline V gene, CDR1 is MNHNY and CDR2 is SVGAGI (reference sequence). DNA for the CDR3: TGTGCCAGCAGTTCGGGACAGGCTAATCAGCCCCAGCATTTT. Protein product: CASSSGQANQPQHF.

This chain links TRBV29-1 with TRBJ2-7; D is perhaps TRBD1 (6 bases). The germline V gene has CDR1 SQVTM and CDR2 ANQGSEA. V lost 6 bases, J lost 5 bases, and 14 bases lay in between. This CDR3 comprises 12 residues. CDR3 coding DNA: TGCAGCGTCGACAATGCAGGGGACGAGCAGTACTTC. This codes for CSVDNAGDEQYF.

The gene calls are TRBV18 and TRBJ1-1, with TRBD1 matching 9 bases. Germline-derived CDR1 and CDR2 are KGHSH and LQKENI. There are 14 residues in the CDR3. With V trimmed by 3 bases and J by 5 bases, 4 bases remained unmatched. For the CDR3, the DNA is TGTGCCAGCTCACCGATAGACAGGGGGACTGAAGCTTTCTTT. This sequence encodes CASSPIDRGTEAFF.

V gene TRBV20-1 combines with J gene TRBJ2-3, with TRBD2 matching over 12 bases. The V gene's germline CDR1 is DFQATT and CDR2 SNEGSKA (reference sequence). This CDR3 has 18 amino acids. With V trimmed by 3 bases and J by 0 bases, 10 bases remained unmatched. Written as DNA, the CDR3 is TGCAGTGCTAGTGCCGGGCTAGCGGGGGGGCTAAGCACAGATACGCAGTATTTT. Encoded protein: CSASAGLAGGLSTDTQYF.

The CDR3 here is CASSRRWETQYF. The CDR3 region has the DNA TGTGCCAGCAGCCGCCGGTGGGAGACCCAGTACTTC. This chain joins TRBV7-8 and TRBJ2-5; D unresolved. Trimming took off 5 bases at V and 5 bases at J, with 9 bases between the two ends. The length of the CDR3 is 12 residues. In germline, CDR1 is SGHVS, CDR2 FQNEAQ. Together with reference TRBV7-8 and TRBJ2-5, the CDR3 gives the full variable domain: GAGVSQSPRYKVAKRGQDVALRCDPISGHVSLFWYQQALGQGPEFLTYFQNEAQLDKSGLPSDRFFAERPEGSVSTLKIQRTQQEDSAVYLCASSRRWETQYFGPGTRLLVL.

V gene TRBV27 combines with J gene TRBJ2-2, with 8 positions matching TRBD1. Germline V gives CDR1 MNHEY, CDR2 SMNVEV (reference sequence). Germline trimming cut 4 bases from V and 3 bases from J; bases unmatched to any gene: 7. CDR3 length: 16 amino acids. This CDR3 reads CASSSIRGPDTGELFF. CDR3 nucleotides: TGTGCCAGCAGTTCCATCAGGGGGCCGGACACCGGGGAGCTGTTTTTT.

This chain joins TRBV19 and TRBJ2-2, with a tentative D call TRBD2 (5 bases). The CDR3 length is 15 residues. Looked up from germline, CDR1 is LNHDA and CDR2 is SQIVND (reference sequence). Trimming shortened V by 5 bases and J by 5 bases, and 15 bases separated the two germline ends. The CDR3 sequence: CASSLPRRETGELFF. In DNA, the CDR3 is TGTGCCAGTAGTTTACCCCGCCGGGAAACCGGGGAGCTGTTTTTT.

Written as DNA, the CDR3 is TGTGCCAGCATTGGGGGGTTTGGAAGCAATGAAAAACTGTTTTTT. It specifies CASIGGFGSNEKLFF. V and J are TRBV6-5 and TRBJ1-4; tentative D call: TRBD1 (5 bases). The germline V gene encodes CDR1 MNHEY and CDR2 SVGAGI. The CDR3 is made up of 15 amino acids. The ends were cut back, 7 bases at V and 5 bases at J, with 17 bases in the middle.

V and J are TRBV11-3 and TRBJ2-1; 8 nucleotides line up with TRBD2. The J segment lost 8 bases and the V segment lost 5 bases, leaving 14 bases of the junction unmatched. This CDR3 comprises 16 residues. The V gene's germline CDR1 is SGHNT and CDR2 YENEEA. This CDR3 is CASSPEAGGSPDEQFF. The CDR3 DNA reads as TGTGCCAGCAGCCCAGAGGCGGGGGGTAGCCCCGATGAGCAGTTCTTC. The full variable domain, rest sourced from reference TRBV11-3 and TRBJ2-1, is EAGVVQSPRYKIIEKKQPVAFWCNPISGHNTLYWYLQNLGQGPELLIRYENEEAVDDSQLPKDRFSAERLKGVDSTLKIQPAELGDSAVYLCASSPEAGGSPDEQFFGPGTRLTVL.

The genes are TRBV15 and TRBJ2-1, with D perhaps TRBD1 (7 bases). The CDR3 contains 14 residues. Trimming removed 3 bases at V and 2 bases at J, with 8 bases between. CDR1 is LNHNV, CDR2 YYDKDF, per germline (reference sequence). CDR3 sequence (DNA): TGTGCCACCAGCAGCAGGGGGGCCTACAATGAGCAGTTCTTC. Its translation: CATSSRGAYNEQFF.

This clone showed up just once. The V call is TRBV6-5, the J call TRBJ2-2; 7 bases are shared with TRBD1. With V trimmed by 6 bases and J by 4 bases, 2 bases remained unmatched. From germline, CDR1 is MNHEY and CDR2 SVGAGI. The CDR3 consists of 13 residues. CDR3 region: CASRWDSTGELFF. Written as DNA, the CDR3 is TGTGCCAGCAGGTGGGACAGCACCGGGGAGCTGTTTTTT.

V usage is TRBV6-1 and J usage is TRBJ1-5; 12 nucleotides agree with TRBD1. CDR1 is MNHNS, CDR2 SASEGT, per germline. The CDR3 has 19 amino acids. J lost 1 base, V lost 1 base, and 8 bases had no gene match. CDR3 region: CASSEDTGQGAKSNQPQHF. The CDR3, as DNA: TGTGCCAGCAGTGAAGATACGGGACAGGGGGCTAAGAGCAATCAGCCCCAGCATTTT.

The chain uses TRBV19 and TRBJ2-7; 7 bases are a match to TRBD1. The CDR3 has 15 amino acids. J was trimmed by 5 bases and V by 7 bases; bases with no gene match: 14. The germline V gene has CDR1 LNHDA and CDR2 SQIVND (reference sequence). For the CDR3, the DNA is TGTGCCAGTACCCCCAGACAGGGCCCCACGCACGAGCAGTACTTC. Translating gives CASTPRQGPTHEQYF.

The genes are TRBV4-1 and TRBJ2-7; the match to TRBD2 covers 10 bases. CDR1 MGHRA and CDR2 YSYEKL come from the germline V gene. CDR3 size: 14 residues. The V segment lost 5 bases and the J segment 2 bases; nucleotides outside the gene matches: 3. The CDR3 region is CASSAAGGPYEQYF. CDR3 sequence (DNA): TGCGCCAGCAGCGCAGCGGGGGGGCCCTACGAGCAGTACTTC.